A selection of T cell receptor beta chains follows, all from one sample in a study of cytomegalovirus exposure and HLA in healthy donors. Some clones are missing from TCRdb's copy, which holds only in-frame ones; the method was immunoSEQ multiplex PCR. The data show some 130,000 clones, roughly 71% seen once. The sample consisted of PBMCs. These receptors were collected from a woman aged 45-59 years in good health and CMV-seropositive. Each CDR3 is given with its conserved first and last residue. Each record gives: D gene, J gene, clone size, V gene, CDR3 protein, CDR3 DNA. A D gene is named only where the DNA matches it firmly. A clone size is listed for some rows: how often the clone was seen (once, few, many), or a class if it is expanded.

NA	TRBJ2-4	NA	TRBV27	CASSLSPELAKNIQYF	TGTGCCAGCAGTTTATCCCCTGAGCTAGCCAAAAACATTCAGTACTTC
NA	TRBJ2-3	few	TRBV29-1	CSVVGGTDTQYF	TGCAGCGTTGTCGGGGGAACAGATACGCAGTATTTT
TRBD1	TRBJ1-1	NA	TRBV9	CASSVTGVNTEAFF	TGTGCCAGCAGCGTTACAGGGGTGAACACTGAAGCTTTCTTT
TRBD1	TRBJ1-1	NA	TRBV25-1	CASRQGSTEAFF	TGTGCCAGCCGACAGGGTAGCACTGAAGCTTTCTTT
NA	TRBJ1-6	NA	TRBV6-5	CASRVQGRNSPLHF	TGTGCCAGCAGGGTACAGGGACGGAATTCACCCCTCCACTTT
NA	TRBJ2-3	NA	TRBV28	CASSPTGGTDTQYF	TGTGCCAGCAGTCCGACCGGAGGCACAGATACGCAGTATTTT
NA	TRBJ1-2	few	TRBV5-1	CASRAHHNYGYTF	TGCGCCAGCAGAGCTCACCATAACTATGGCTACACCTTC
TRBD2	TRBJ2-1	NA	TRBV11-2	CASSAPGLGEQFF	TGTGCCAGCAGCGCACCGGGACTAGGTGAGCAGTTCTTC
NA	TRBJ1-6	NA	TRBV9	CASSATRGSPLHF	TGTGCCAGCAGCGCGACCAGAGGTTCACCCCTCCACTTT
TRBD1	TRBJ1-6	NA	TRBV11-3	CASSSGQLNSPLHF	TGTGCCAGCAGCTCGGGACAGCTAAATTCACCCCTCCACTTT
TRBD2	TRBJ2-5	NA	TRBV6-1	CASSEALPGLAGEETQYF	TGTGCCAGCAGTGAAGCTCTACCGGGACTAGCGGGGGAAGAGACCCAGTACTTC
NA	TRBJ2-5	NA	TRBV5-1	CASSSGGAGEETQYF	TGCGCCAGCAGCAGTGGGGGGGCCGGGGAAGAGACCCAGTACTTC
TRBD1	TRBJ2-1	NA	TRBV29-1	CSVLVPDRANYNEQFF	TGCAGCGTGTTAGTACCGGACAGGGCCAACTACAATGAGCAGTTCTTC
TRBD1	TRBJ1-6	NA	TRBV9	CASSVGIRDRGSYNSPLHF	TGTGCCAGCAGCGTAGGGATCCGGGACAGGGGTTCCTATAATTCACCCCTCCACTTT
TRBD2	TRBJ2-7	few	TRBV5-1	CASSLRAGGPYEQYF	TGCGCCAGCAGCTTGAGAGCGGGGGGCCCCTACGAGCAGTACTTC
TRBD2	TRBJ2-1	NA	TRBV9	CASSAPSGGAAEQFF	TGTGCCAGCAGTGCACCTAGCGGGGGGGCGGCTGAGCAGTTCTTC
TRBD1	TRBJ1-1	NA	TRBV15	CATSSHRGLENTEAFF	TGTGCCACCAGCAGCCACAGGGGGCTTGAGAACACTGAAGCTTTCTTT
NA	TRBJ2-5	NA	TRBV27	CASSLWPPPVQETQYF	TGTGCCAGCAGTTTATGGCCCCCCCCAGTCCAAGAGACCCAGTACTTC
TRBD1	TRBJ1-1	NA	TRBV30	CAWKGGMNTEAFF	TGTGCCTGGAAAGGGGGCATGAACACTGAAGCTTTCTTT
NA	TRBJ1-6	NA	TRBV5-1	CASSPGGSPLHF	TGCGCCAGCAGCCCCGGGGGTTCACCCCTCCACTTT
NA	TRBJ1-1	NA	TRBV30	CAWSGRSEAFF	TGTGCCTGGAGCGGAAGGAGTGAAGCTTTCTTT